This T cell receptor (beta chain) was sequenced for a study of OX40 agonist ivuxolimab in advanced cancers. Study information: Past anti-PD-1, anti-PD-L1 or anti-CTLA-4 therapy was accepted, and 40% to 50% had received some.

Notes on the study in general: CD4+ and CD8+ blood T cells expanded clonally by week 6 at 0.1 to 3.0 mg/kg.

Profiling relied on immunoSEQ multiplex PCR, and the TCRdb table lists in-frame clones only, not all of them. The sample lists about 37,000 clones; around 87% were seen once. On this clone itself: Antigen specificity is unknown.

The V gene end was trimmed by 5 bases and the J gene end by 4 bases; junction bases not matched to a gene: 3. The CDR3 loop spans 14 amino acids. Germline V gene lookup returns CDR1 MNHEY and CDR2 SMNVEV (reference sequence). This clonotype was obtained from an adult with an advanced solid tumor such as melanoma, head and neck, liver or kidney cancer. The sample consisted of CD4+ or CD8+ T cells sorted from blood, taken in a trial of the OX40 agonist ivuxolimab. J is TRBJ1-3 and V is TRBV27; TRBD1 matches 9 bases. In nucleotides, the CDR3 is TGTGCCAGCAGTCGACAGGGGGTCGGAAACACCATATATTTT. It yields the protein CASSRQGVGNTIYF.